This T cell receptor (beta chain) was sequenced in a study of shared clonotypes between healthy human individuals. V was trimmed by 3 bases and J by 2 bases, leaving 16 bases between them. The CDR3 runs to 17 residues. CDR1 is KGHSH, CDR2 LQKENI, per germline. The protocol was immunoSEQ multiplex PCR, while the TCRdb copy is restricted to in-frame clones and leaves out a portion. The sample gives under 2,500,000 clones, almost 96% of which show up once; approximately 0.13% is in the top ten. The sequence was collected from a man in his late teens or twenties in good health. This chain connects TRBV18 to TRBJ2-2; D is perhaps TRBD1 or TRBD2 (5 bases each). Sequencing input: naive CD4+ T cells sorted from blood. Subset defined: CD45RA+ positively selected. CDR3 residues: CASSPTRTPKNTGELFF. DNA of the CDR3: TGTGCCAGCTCACCCACTAGGACACCAAAAAACACCGGGGAGCTGTTTTTT. The full variable domain, with the rest looked up from reference TRBV18 and TRBJ2-2, is NAGVMQNPRHLVRRRGQEARLRCSPMKGHSHVYWYRQLPEEGLKFMVYLQKENIIDESGMPKERFSAEFPKEGPSILRIQQVVRGDSAAYFCASSPTRTPKNTGELFFGEGSRLTVL.